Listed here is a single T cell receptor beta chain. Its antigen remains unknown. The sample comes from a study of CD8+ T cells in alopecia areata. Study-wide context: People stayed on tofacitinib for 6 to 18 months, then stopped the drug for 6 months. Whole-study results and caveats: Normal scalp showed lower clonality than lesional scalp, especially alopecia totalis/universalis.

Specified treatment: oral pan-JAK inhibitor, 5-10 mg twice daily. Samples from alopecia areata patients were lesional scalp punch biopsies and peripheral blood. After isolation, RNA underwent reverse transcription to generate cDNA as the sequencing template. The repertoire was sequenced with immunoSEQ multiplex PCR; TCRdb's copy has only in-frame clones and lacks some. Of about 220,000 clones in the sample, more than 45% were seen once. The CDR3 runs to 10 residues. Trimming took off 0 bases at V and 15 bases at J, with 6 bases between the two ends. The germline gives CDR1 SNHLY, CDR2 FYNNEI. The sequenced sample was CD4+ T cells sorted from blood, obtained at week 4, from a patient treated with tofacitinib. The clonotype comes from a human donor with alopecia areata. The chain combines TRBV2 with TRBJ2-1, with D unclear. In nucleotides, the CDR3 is TGTGCCAGCAGTGAAGCGCTTGCGTTCTTC. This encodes CASSEALAFF. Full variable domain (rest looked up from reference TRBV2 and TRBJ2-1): EPEVTQTPSHQVTQMGQEVILRCVPISNHLYFYWYRQILGQKVEFLVSFYNNEISEKSEIFDDQFSVERPDGSNFTLKIRSTKLEDSAMYFCASSEALAFFGPGTRLTVL.